This TCR beta chain was identified during a study of T cells in Graves' hyperthyroidism and ophthalmopathy. This clonotype was seen at least ten times. Its target is not known. This CDR3 has 11 amino acids. Germline-derived CDR1 and CDR2 are MNHEY and SVGEGT. The V end was cut by 7 bases, the J end by 12 bases, with 15 bases between. Among the patients, aged 18 to 65, hyperthyroidism was newly diagnosed and had lasted under 2 months. TCR beta CDR3 sequences were amplified from RNA transcripts. HTBI primers were used for first-round RT-PCR of the TCR CDR3. TCRdb reanalysed the multiplex PCR reads using MiXCR and keeps one entry per CDR3 protein. The sample gives around 350,000 distinct CDR3 sequences, under 20% of which show up once; about 3.7% is in the top ten. Overall study results and limits: Median prediction lead before ophthalmopathy onset was 6.5 months with the model. Within blood appeared most thyroid clonotypes that had expanded above 0.001.

The specimen was blood. This TCR was sampled from a young woman with Graves' hyperthyroidism. V usage is TRBV6-2 or TRBV6-3 and J usage is TRBJ2-5; TRBD1 might be the D (5 bases). The chain's CDR3 is CASTPIPDKYF. CDR3 in DNA: TGTGCCAGCACCCCAATCCCGGACAAGTACTTC.